This entry concerns a single T cell receptor beta chain. Antigen unknown. This sample was included in a study of Ad26.COV2.S vaccination and SARS-CoV-2 variants. Turning to the study itself: Administration of Ad26.COV2.S was intramuscular, either once or twice 56 days apart.

Study results and limitations: Responses of spike-specific T cells (both CD8+ and CD4+) reportedly showed substantial breadth after vaccination. Placebo recipients and vaccine recipients were similar in non-spike TCR breadth. Total T cell responses, in the TCR breadth and depth analyses, may have been underestimated.

The germline gives CDR1 SQVTM, CDR2 ANQGSEA. J was trimmed by 6 bases and V by 2 bases; bases with no gene match: 11. The CDR3 contains 16 residues. Documented treatment: around 19 received Ad26.COV2.S at low or high dose, single or two shots; 5 received placebo; per-sample allocation not given. All samples were drawn on day 63, counting from the first vaccine or placebo injection. This table comes from immunoSEQ multiplex PCR, and its TCRdb copy is limited to in-frame clones, with some not included. This table holds about 350,000 clones, roughly 81% found once. The rearrangement uses TRBV29-1 and TRBJ2-3; 10 positions match TRBD2. The clonotype was recovered from a person between 18 and 59 years old who received the Ad26.COV2.S COVID-19 vaccine or a placebo. Material: peripheral blood, obtained in a trial of Ad26.COV2.S vaccine versus placebo. The CDR3 loop reads CSVESGSGRASDTQYF. CDR3 coding DNA: TGCAGCGTTGAAAGTGGAAGCGGGAGGGCCTCGGATACGCAGTATTTT.